The following is a T cell receptor beta chain sequence with its context. Its specificity is not known. The data are from a study of shared clonotypes between healthy human individuals. Study outcomes and limitations: Between a few donors, naive CD4 clonotypes were shared at a level of around 4.9%. Estimated clonotype richness was generally higher in naive than memory subsets.

Under the authors' procedure: Quality scores were absent from the junction-only immunoSEQ sequences, so filtering differed. Sequencing used immunoSEQ multiplex PCR; TCRdb keeps in-frame clones, though not all of them. The D gene and trimming were derived from the DNA, and the V and J assignments and clone size from that table. The data show around 1,000,000 clones, roughly 80% seen once. The sequence was collected from a man aged 18 to 30 in good health. Some clones in this sample may be carry-over from other donors' samples. Source material: memory CD4+ T cells from PBMCs. Subset specified: CD45RA-negative fraction.

The CDR3 coding sequence is TGTGCCAGCAGCTCCCTATCTAACTATGGCTACACCTTC. Translation: CASSSLSNYGYTF. The chain uses TRBV11-2 and TRBJ1-2; no firm D call. Germline V gives CDR1 SGHAT, CDR2 FQNNGV. The length of the CDR3 is 13 residues. V lost 4 bases, J lost 0 bases, and 6 bases lay in between.